This T cell receptor (beta chain) emerged from a study of blood T cell repertoires in COVID-19. Libraries were prepared by immunoSEQ multiplex PCR; TCRdb keeps only in-frame clonotypes and omits some of them. The table lists a few hundred thousand clones, roughly 90% of them singletons, with 2.5% to 3.5% in the top ten. The CDR3 is 13 amino acids. Trimming took off 1 base at V and 6 bases at J, with 9 bases between the two ends. The rearrangement links TRBV12-3 or TRBV12-4 to TRBJ1-1; D remains ambiguous. This sequence was found in a woman in her twenties or thirties with COVID-19, enrolled during active disease. The sequencing sample was made of peripheral blood. The CDR3 DNA sequence: TGTGCCAGCAGTTTAGATTCTAGATCTGAAGCTTTCTTT. It specifies CASSLDSRSEAFF.